The 25 T cell receptor beta chains below come from one sample, sequenced in a study of T-cell reconstitution after alpha-beta-depleted transplantation in children. Unique molecular identifiers were built into the TCRbeta library. TCRdb passed the PCR reads through MiXCR, listing each CDR3 protein once. The repertoire holds around 100,000 distinct CDR3 sequences, with over 9% as singletons. Source: PBMCs, taken before TCRalphabeta/CD19-depleted stem cell transplant. These receptors all come from a boy aged 2 to 10 with acute lymphoblastic leukemia, due to receive a stem cell transplant.

This clonotype was counted between two and nine times. This chain uses TRBV19 with TRBJ1-1, with a weak D call TRBD1 (5 bases). CDR3 length: 12 amino acids. CDR1 is LNHDA and CDR2 is SQIVND in the germline V gene (reference sequence). The V and J ends lost 5 bases and 8 bases respectively, with 12 bases between them. DNA for the CDR3: TGTGCCAGTAGTCATAGACCAGGGGAAGCTTTCTTT. Its protein product is CASSHRPGEAFF.

The genes are TRBV6-1 and TRBJ2-1; the D gene is possibly TRBD1 (6 bases). Trimming took 8 bases from V and 0 from J, leaving 11 bases between them. This CDR3 spans 14 amino acids. Germline CDR1 and CDR2: MNHNS and SASEGT. The CDR3, as DNA: TGTGCCAGCTGGATCAGGGGCTCCTACAATGAGCAGTTCTTC. Residues: CASWIRGSYNEQFF.

This clonotype was recorded many times. This chain uses TRBV6-1 with TRBJ2-3, with D perhaps TRBD1 or TRBD2 (6 bases each). CDR1 and CDR2 (germline): MNHNS, SASEGT. CDR3 length: 17 residues. V shed 5 bases and J shed 2 bases, with 20 bases lying between them. CDR3: CASSPGPRGRNTDTQYF. The CDR3 DNA reads as TGTGCCAGCAGTCCTGGCCCCCGGGGGCGAAACACAGATACGCAGTATTTT.

J is TRBJ2-6 and V is TRBV7-8; 14 bases line up with TRBD2. Trimming cost V 5 bases and J 4 bases; bases outside gene matches: 7. The CDR3 covers 18 residues. Per the germline V gene, CDR1 is SGHVS and CDR2 is FQNEAQ. The DNA for the CDR3 is TGTGCCAGCAGCATGGGACTAGCGGGAGCTACGGGGGCCAACGTCCTGACTTTC. It specifies CASSMGLAGATGANVLTF.

This clonotype was recorded a few times. The CDR3 reads CASSQDHNGGAYNEQFF. The CDR3 DNA follows: TGTGCCAGCAGCCAGGATCACAACGGTGGGGCCTACAATGAGCAGTTCTTC. The rearrangement links TRBV7-3 to TRBJ2-1, with D uncertain. CDR1 and CDR2 from the germline V gene are SGHTA and FQGTGA. There are 17 residues in the CDR3. V was pared by 5 bases and J by 2 bases, with 19 bases between.

This clonotype was found many times. The chain couples TRBV11-2 to TRBJ1-2, with unresolved D. Trimming pared 4 bases from V and 8 bases from J, leaving 20 bases between. The germline gives CDR1 SGHAT, CDR2 FQNNGV. The CDR3 is 15 residues long. The CDR3 sequence: CASSYPGQTSWGYTF. CDR3 in DNA: TGTGCCAGCAGCTACCCCGGGCAAACTTCTTGGGGCTACACCTTC.

V is TRBV18 and J is TRBJ2-1; 7 nucleotides agree with TRBD1. CDR1 KGHSH and CDR2 LQKENI come from the germline V gene. The V and J ends lost 0 bases and 0 bases, in that order; junction bases with no gene match: 5. This CDR3 is built from 17 residues. For the CDR3, the DNA is TGTGCCAGCTCACCACCCAAGGGACAGAGCTCCTACAATGAGCAGTTCTTC. Amino acid sequence: CASSPPKGQSSYNEQFF.

This clonotype was observed a single time. A read error may be the cause here, since a much bigger clone is one base away. The gene calls are TRBV5-1 and TRBJ2-3, with 9 bases fitting TRBD1. The CDR3 runs 15 residues. The germline V gene has CDR1 SGHRS and CDR2 YFSETQ. Trimming took 5 bases from V and 4 from J; bases not matched to a gene: 8. The CDR3 spells CASSKDRGAADTQYF. Here the CDR3 DNA reads TGCGCCAGCAGTAAGGACAGGGGTGCCGCAGATACGCAGTATTTT. The variable domain in full, with the rest retrieved from reference TRBV5-1 and TRBJ2-3, is KAGVTQTPRYLIKTRGQQVTLSCSPISGHRSVSWYQQTPGQGLQFLFEYFSETQRNKGNFPGRFSGRQFSNSRSEMNVSTLELGDSALYLCASSKDRGAADTQYFGPGTRLTVL.

The rearrangement links TRBV21-1 to TRBJ1-4; TRBD1, the D gene given by the table, was not confirmed from the DNA. TRBV21-1 is given as a pseudogene. CDR3 length: 18 amino acids. This CDR3 is CASSKIPGTDATNEKLFF. The CDR3 DNA reads as TGTGCCAGCAGCAAAATCCCCGGGACAGATGCAACTAATGAAAAACTGTTTTTT.

This chain links TRBV4-1 with TRBJ2-5; D not resolved. Trimming shortened V by 0 bases and J by 2 bases, and 7 bases separated the two germline ends. The CDR3 is 14 residues long. Germline CDR1 and CDR2: MGHRA and YSYEKL. The CDR3 sequence: CASSQDEVQETQYF. The CDR3 nucleotides are TGCGCCAGCAGCCAAGACGAGGTTCAAGAGACCCAGTACTTC.

This clonotype turned up a few times. The chain has TRBV10-3 and TRBJ2-7, with 8 bases identical to TRBD2. The junction had 6 bases not matched to a gene; V was cut back by 4 bases and J by 4 bases. This CDR3 region has 14 residues. Germline CDR1 is ENHRY and CDR2 is SYGVKD. Here the CDR3 DNA reads TGTGCCATCAGTGCTGCGGGAGGCGGATACGAGCAGTACTTC. This codes for CAISAAGGGYEQYF.

This clonotype was counted at least ten times. V and J are TRBV10-2 and TRBJ2-1; D possibly corresponds to TRBD2 (6 bases). Germline-derived CDR1 and CDR2 are WSHSY and SAAADI. V was trimmed by 8 bases and J by 5 bases, leaving 16 bases between them. The CDR3 runs 14 residues. The DNA for the CDR3 is TGCGCCAGCGCACCTTCGGGACTCAACAATGAGCAGTTCTTC. Protein: CASAPSGLNNEQFF.

The chain joins TRBV4-1 to TRBJ2-1; a weak D match, TRBD2 (6 bases). The CDR3 totals 14 residues. CDR1 MGHRA and CDR2 YSYEKL come from the germline V gene. The germline V and J ends were trimmed by 3 bases and 4 bases, with 10 bases remaining between them. CDR3: CASSHVGLYNEQFF. The CDR3 coding sequence is TGCGCCAGCAGCCACGTGGGACTTTACAATGAGCAGTTCTTC.

Ten or more counts support this clonotype. CDR3: CASSLAAGSGETQYF. In DNA form, the CDR3 reads TGCGCCAGCAGCTTGGCCGCGGGGTCGGGAGAGACCCAGTACTTC. The chain links TRBV5-1 to TRBJ2-5, with a weak D call TRBD2 (6 bases). CDR3 length equals 15 residues. The V and J ends lost 0 bases and 4 bases respectively, with 13 bases between them. The germline CDR1 and CDR2 sequences are SGHRS and YFSETQ.

This clonotype has only a few counts. The chain couples TRBV20-1 to TRBJ2-7; D uncertain. The ends were cut back, 6 bases at V and 0 bases at J, with 15 bases in the middle. CDR1 and CDR2 (germline): DFQATT, SNEGSKA (reference sequence). The CDR3 totals 14 residues. The CDR3 is CSAKDAYISYEQYF. The CDR3 nucleotides are TGCAGTGCGAAAGACGCATACATCTCCTACGAGCAGTACTTC.

The chain employs TRBV7-8 and TRBJ2-7; perhaps TRBD1 as D (5 bases). The CDR3 length is 17 residues. The germline V gene encodes CDR1 SGHVS and CDR2 FQNEAQ. Trimming removed 5 bases from V and 4 bases from J, with 24 bases in between. This CDR3 reads CASSRQKLKGPWYEQYF. The CDR3 nucleotides are TGTGCCAGCAGCCGACAAAAACTGAAGGGGCCGTGGTACGAGCAGTACTTC.

The J gene is TRBJ2-5, the V gene TRBV5-1; D tentatively fits TRBD1 or TRBD2 (5 bases each). The CDR3 consists of 14 residues. Germline CDR1 and CDR2: SGHRS and YFSETQ. The V end was cut by 0 bases, the J end by 5 bases, with 11 bases between. This CDR3 is CASSLGGSSETQYF. CDR3 nucleotide sequence: TGCGCCAGCAGCTTGGGGGGGAGTTCGGAGACCCAGTACTTC.

There are many counts of this clonotype. The chain employs TRBV12-3 or TRBV12-4 and TRBJ1-6; D is ambiguous. The CDR3 sequence is 14 residues long. With 3 bases removed from V and 6 bases from J, the gap between germline ends came to 9 bases. The CDR3 DNA is TGTGCCAGCAGTTTGGGAGGCTCTAATTCACCCCTCCACTTT. It translates to CASSLGGSNSPLHF.

This clonotype was counted only a few times. This chain connects TRBV5-4 to TRBJ2-1, with 11 bases aligning to TRBD2. Germline trimming cut 6 bases from V and 3 bases from J; bases unmatched to any gene: 5. CDR1 is SGHNT and CDR2 is YYREEE in the germline V gene (reference sequence). This CDR3 is 15 amino acids long. In nucleotides, the CDR3 is TGTGCCAGCACCCGGGGACTAGCGGTCTACAATGAGCAGTTCTTC. Translating gives CASTRGLAVYNEQFF.

The rearrangement links TRBV27 to TRBJ1-1; possibly TRBD1 for D (6 bases). CDR1 is MNHEY, CDR2 SMNVEV, per germline (reference sequence). The CDR3 length is 13 residues. The germline V and J ends were trimmed by 5 bases and 5 bases, with 12 bases remaining between them. CDR3 amino acids: CASSLYRVTEAFF. DNA of the CDR3: TGTGCCAGCAGTCTATACAGGGTTACTGAAGCTTTCTTT.

This clonotype was seen a few times. The chain carries TRBV29-1 and TRBJ2-7, with a possible D match to TRBD1 (6 bases). Germline V lookup: CDR1 SQVTM, CDR2 ANQGSEA. The V end was cut by 5 bases, the J end by 6 bases, with 17 bases between. This CDR3 region has 13 residues. The CDR3 DNA reads as TGCAGCGTTAGAGGGGGTCAAGTCTCCGAGCAGTACTTC. Protein: CSVRGGQVSEQYF.

In this sample, this clonotype turned up a few times. The chain is built from TRBV7-9 and TRBJ2-7; TRBD1 aligns across 7 bases. The V and J ends lost 4 bases and 3 bases, in that order; junction bases with no gene match: 6. The CDR3 is made up of 14 amino acids. Germline lookup yields CDR1 SEHNR and CDR2 FQNEAQ (reference sequence). The CDR3 DNA is TGTGCCAGCAGCTCACAGGGGATCGGCTACGAGCAGTACTTC. Amino acids: CASSSQGIGYEQYF.

This clonotype was seen many times. The rearrangement joins TRBV2 to TRBJ1-1; TRBD1 aligns across 7 bases. This CDR3 spans 15 amino acids. The V gene end was trimmed by 3 bases and the J gene end by 1 base; junction bases not matched to a gene: 5. Germline values: CDR1 SNHLY, CDR2 FYNNEI. The CDR3 DNA reads TGTGCCAGCAGTGATGGTCAGGGGGGGAACACTGAAGCTTTCTTT. As protein: CASSDGQGGNTEAFF.

At least ten counts were recorded for this clonotype. This chain uses TRBV5-1 with TRBJ2-5; 9 bases fit TRBD1. Germline V gives CDR1 SGHRS, CDR2 YFSETQ. Trimming at V came to 4 bases and at J to 4 bases, leaving 2 bases not matched to a gene. This CDR3 spans 13 amino acids. CDR3 DNA: TGCGCCAGCAGCGTGACAGGGGGAGAGACCCAGTACTTC. Translation: CASSVTGGETQYF. The full variable domain, in which reference TRBV5-1 and TRBJ2-5 provide the parts outside the CDR3, is KAGVTQTPRYLIKTRGQQVTLSCSPISGHRSVSWYQQTPGQGLQFLFEYFSETQRNKGNFPGRFSGRQFSNSRSEMNVSTLELGDSALYLCASSVTGGETQYFGPGTRLLVL.

The sample holds many counts of this clonotype. The chain joins TRBV11-1 to TRBJ2-1; possibly TRBD1 or TRBD2 for D (5 bases each). Germline V lookup: CDR1 SGHAT, CDR2 FQDESV (reference sequence). CDR3 length equals 18 residues. V shed 6 bases and J shed 7 bases, with 28 bases lying between them. The CDR3 nucleotides are TGTGCCAGCAGGTCGGCCACCGGGACGGACTTGACGAGGAATGAGCAGTTCTTC. It translates to CASRSATGTDLTRNEQFF. Full variable domain (missing parts from reference TRBV11-1 and TRBJ2-1): EAEVAQSPRYKITEKSQAVAFWCDPISGHATLYWYRQILGQGPELLVQFQDESVVDDSQLPKDRFSAERLKGVDSTLKIQPAELGDSAMYLCASRSATGTDLTRNEQFFGPGTRLTVL.